The clone carrying this T cell receptor beta chain was observed at least ten times. This sample was included in a study of T cells in Graves' hyperthyroidism and ophthalmopathy. RNA transcripts provided the source from which TCR beta CDR3 regions were amplified. HTBI primers were the set used in a first-round RT-PCR of the TCR CDR3. One entry per CDR3 protein, called by TCRdb with MiXCR from the multiplex PCR reads. The data hold roughly 380,000 distinct CDR3 sequences, with 18% observed a single time. Germline lookup yields CDR1 MNHNS and CDR2 SASEGT. With 7 bases removed from V and 3 bases from J, the gap between germline ends came to 16 bases. CDR3 size: 15 residues. The cohort's ophthalmopathy patients, a group with duration under 3 months, had a Clinical Activity Score of at least 3 and a NOSPECS grade of at least 4.

This clonotype was obtained from a woman aged 40 to 49 with Graves' ophthalmopathy. This chain links TRBV6-1 with TRBJ1-5; possibly TRBD1 for D (5 bases). The sequencing input was blood. The CDR3 is CASIPGRDPNQPQHF. The CDR3 DNA is TGTGCCAGCATCCCGGGGCGGGACCCCAATCAGCCCCAGCATTTT.